The following is a TCR beta chain sequence with its context. These data come from a study of T cells after somatic rescue of genetic block. Clones were read by immunoSEQ multiplex PCR, and TCRdb kept only the in-frame ones, dropping some. The sample includes about 52,000 clones, approximately 96% seen only once; the top ten take about 0.076%. The CDR3 runs 15 residues. Germline CDR1 SGHTA, CDR2 FQGNSA. The V gene end was trimmed by 3 bases and the J gene end by 4 bases; junction bases not matched to a gene: 3. The TCR originated in a child in the first two years of life. The gene calls are TRBV7-2 and TRBJ2-3; 11 bases align to TRBD2. Sequencing was carried out using peripheral blood mononuclear cells (PBMCs). CDR3 residues: CASSLVAGGPDTQYF. CDR3 nucleotides: TGTGCCAGCAGCTTGGTAGCGGGAGGGCCAGATACGCAGTATTTT.